This TCR beta chain is drawn from a study of T cell changes during pregnancy in multiple sclerosis. Clones were sequenced by immunoSEQ multiplex PCR, and TCRdb holds only the in-frame ones, with some missing. The sample lists approximately 15,000 clones; almost 85% were seen once. Germline V gene lookup returns CDR1 SGHDT and CDR2 YYEEEE. The ends lost 4 bases at V and 5 bases at J; junction bases unmatched: 9. CDR3 length: 16 amino acids. This TCR was recovered from a female donor in good health, enrolled as a control in a pregnancy study. The specimen was CD8+ T cells from peripheral blood mononuclear cells, collected in the third trimester of pregnancy. V gene TRBV5-6 combines with J gene TRBJ2-5; 12 bases line up with TRBD2. The CDR3 protein is CASSLGTSGGWETQYF. CDR3 DNA sequence: TGTGCCAGCAGCCTAGGAACTAGCGGGGGGTGGGAGACCCAGTACTTC.